This TCR beta chain was observed in a study of CD8 T cells in Susac syndrome. An input of roughly 0.45 to 1 ug of RNA was subjected to reverse transcription using random hexamers. Via MiXCR, TCRdb re-called the immunoSEQ multiplex PCR reads, giving one row per CDR3 protein. This table holds a few hundred thousand distinct CDR3 sequences, 95% found once. Germline V gives CDR1 KGHDR, CDR2 SFDVKD. The CDR3 runs 16 residues. After removal of 4 bases from V and 3 bases from J, the junction contained 7 bases not matched to a gene. This sequence was found in a human donor with multiple sclerosis. The sample taken for sequencing was CD4+ T cells from PBMCs. The chain links TRBV24-1 to TRBJ2-5; 10 bases map to TRBD1. This CDR3 is CATSEATGGKEETQYF. In DNA form, the CDR3 reads TGTGCCACCAGTGAGGCGACAGGGGGCAAAGAAGAGACCCAGTACTTC.